This T cell receptor beta chain comes out of a study of PD-1 blockade in classical Hodgkin lymphoma. Study conclusions and caveats: Researchers reported that CD4+ TCR diversity, though not CD8+, rose significantly by C4D1.

Points on this clone: Its target is unknown.

Each of the patients experienced relapse following autologous stem cell transplantation, and their brentuximab vedotin exposure differed. The best responses consisted of complete response, partial response or progressive disease. The V end was cut by 0 bases, the J end by 5 bases, with 12 bases between. This CDR3 contains 15 residues. CDR1 and CDR2 from the germline V gene are SGHRS and YFSETQ. The repertoire was sequenced with immunoSEQ multiplex PCR; TCRdb's copy has only in-frame clones and lacks some. Of 20,000 or so clones in the sample, 75% to 85% are singletons; the top ten hold roughly a sixth.

This material consisted of peripheral blood mononuclear cells (PBMCs), taken before the second cycle of nivolumab. The chain joins TRBV5-1 to TRBJ2-1; D is undetermined. The clonotype comes from a human donor with classical Hodgkin lymphoma. CDR3 in amino acids: CASSLGGGQDNEQFF. The CDR3 DNA follows: TGCGCCAGCAGCTTGGGTGGTGGGCAGGACAATGAGCAGTTCTTC.